This is a list of T cell receptor beta chains from one sample in a study of blood T cell repertoires in COVID-19. TCRdb's copy holds only in-frame clones and misses some; the assay was immunoSEQ multiplex PCR. The data contain around 54,000 clones, roughly 80% of them singletons. Material for sequencing was PBMCs or T cells enriched from blood (not recorded which). Receptors originate from a woman in her fifties or sixties with acute COVID-19. CDR3s include the opening cysteine and the closing phenylalanine or tryptophan. The D gene is left open where the match is weak. Size values are once, few and many counts, or a class for expanded clones, and some rows have none.

CDR3 | DNA | size | J | D | V
CASSDPNRAQIYYGYTF | TGTGCCAGTAGTGACCCGAACAGGGCTCAGATATACTATGGCTACACCTTC | . | TRBJ1-2 | . | TRBV19
CASTGQGAGGYTF | TGTGCCAGCACCGGACAGGGGGCTGGGGGCTACACCTTC | . | TRBJ1-2 | TRBD1 | TRBV28
CASSLGGGTEAFF | TGTGCCAGCAGCTTAGGGGGAGGCACTGAAGCTTTCTTT | . | TRBJ1-1 | . | TRBV7-3
CASSSPRQGHSPLHF | TGTGCCAGCAGTTCCCCCCGACAGGGACATTCACCCCTCCACTTT | . | TRBJ1-6 | TRBD1 | TRBV6-2/TRBV6-3
CASSQDLGGTQYF | TGTGCCAGCAGCCAAGATCTAGGAGGTACGCAGTATTTT | . | TRBJ2-3 | . | TRBV3-1/TRBV3-2
CASTLMTGGGGNTIYF | TGTGCCAGCACTCTTATGACCGGGGGAGGTGGAAACACCATATATTTT | . | TRBJ1-3 | . | TRBV28
CASSLGPAGVGEKLFF | TGTGCCAGCAGCTTAGGCCCCGCGGGGGTCGGGGAAAAACTGTTTTTT | . | TRBJ1-4 | . | TRBV11-3
CASAGTSGGSSYNEQFF | TGTGCCAGCGCCGGTACTAGCGGGGGGAGCTCCTACAATGAGCAGTTCTTC | . | TRBJ2-1 | TRBD2 | TRBV2
CASSGTTSSTDTQYF | TGTGCCAGCAGTGGGACTACTTCTAGCACAGATACGCAGTATTTT | . | TRBJ2-3 | TRBD2 | TRBV6-6
CASSLSGSGANVLTF | TGTGCCAGCAGCTTGTCAGGGTCTGGGGCCAACGTCCTGACTTTC | . | TRBJ2-6 | . | TRBV7-9
CASSPGRGGRYEQYF | TGTGCCAGCAGCCCCGGGCGGGGGGGCCGATACGAGCAGTACTTC | . | TRBJ2-7 | TRBD2 | TRBV3-1/TRBV3-2
CASSPGQARYEQYF | TGCGCCAGCAGCCCGGGACAGGCCCGATACGAGCAGTACTTC | . | TRBJ2-7 | TRBD1 | TRBV10-1
CASRVGGGTYEQYF | TGTGCCAGCAGGGTTGGCGGGGGGACCTACGAGCAGTACTTC | . | TRBJ2-7 | TRBD2 | TRBV27
CASKGATGLGYGYTF | TGTGCCAGCAAGGGGGCCACGGGGCTCGGCTATGGCTACACCTTC | few | TRBJ1-2 | TRBD1 | TRBV2
CASSPWGLAEQYF | TGTGCCAGCAGCCCCTGGGGACTGGCAGAGCAGTACTTC | . | TRBJ2-7 | . | TRBV6-6
CASSYGQNTGELFF | TGTGCCAGCAGCTACGGACAAAACACCGGGGAGCTGTTTTTT | . | TRBJ2-2 | . | TRBV7-8
CASTRTGTGGGYTF | TGTGCCAGCACTCGGACCGGGACAGGGGGTGGCTACACCTTC | . | TRBJ1-2 | TRBD1 | TRBV25-1
CASSKDRGLATDTQYF | TGTGCCAGTAGTAAGGACAGGGGATTGGCCACAGATACGCAGTATTTT | . | TRBJ2-3 | TRBD1 | TRBV19
CASKPQGDTEAFF | TGTGCCAGCAAACCACAGGGGGACACTGAAGCTTTCTTT | . | TRBJ1-1 | TRBD1 | TRBV6-5
CASTGTSGGYSENIQYF | TGTGCCAGCACGGGGACTAGCGGGGGCTATAGTGAAAACATTCAGTACTTC | . | TRBJ2-4 | TRBD2 | TRBV2
CASEGWAASQETQYF | TGTGCCAGCGAGGGTTGGGCAGCCTCCCAAGAGACCCAGTACTTC | . | TRBJ2-5 | . | TRBV28
CSVERDRGWYGYTF | TGCAGCGTTGAAAGGGACAGGGGATGGTATGGCTACACCTTC | . | TRBJ1-2 | TRBD1 | TRBV29-1
CASSPRDRDQPQHF | TGTGCCAGCAGTCCCCGGGACAGGGATCAGCCCCAGCATTTT | once | TRBJ1-5 | TRBD1 | TRBV6-6
CASTKGQGETQYF | TGTGCTAGCACCAAAGGGCAGGGAGAGACCCAGTACTTC | . | TRBJ2-5 | . | TRBV7-7
CASSQEPDIYGYTF | TGTGCCAGCAGCCAAGAGCCGGACATCTATGGCTACACCTTC | . | TRBJ1-2 | . | TRBV3-1/TRBV3-2
CASSMTESMNTEAFF | TGTGCCAGCAGTATGACAGAATCTATGAACACTGAAGCTTTCTTT | . | TRBJ1-1 | . | TRBV6-5
CASSLDSLASYTDTQYF | TGTGCCAGCAGCTTAGATTCCCTAGCGAGCTACACAGATACGCAGTATTTT | . | TRBJ2-3 | . | TRBV11-2
CASSLATHPSTDTQYF | TGTGCCAGCAGCTTGGCTACCCACCCAAGCACAGATACGCAGTATTTT | . | TRBJ2-3 | . | TRBV5-4
CASTVASSYEQYF | TGTGCCAGCACCGTAGCGTCCTCCTACGAGCAGTACTTC | . | TRBJ2-7 | . | TRBV28
CASSWTGGNTEAFF | TGTGCCAGCTCCTGGACAGGTGGGAACACTGAAGCTTTCTTT | . | TRBJ1-1 | TRBD1 | TRBV6-5
CASSPHGSGGPDYEQYF | TGTGCCAGCAGCCCGCACGGTAGCGGGGGGCCCGACTACGAGCAGTACTTC | few | TRBJ2-7 | TRBD2 | TRBV3-1/TRBV3-2
CASSIREGSGELFF | TGTGCCAGTAGTATTCGGGAGGGGAGCGGGGAGCTGTTTTTT | . | TRBJ2-2 | TRBD2 | TRBV19
CASSAAGGFGPDTQYF | TGTGCTAGCAGCGCCGCGGGGGGCTTCGGCCCAGATACGCAGTATTTT | . | TRBJ2-3 | TRBD2 | TRBV7-7
CASSYDILNSPLHF | TGTGCCAGCAGTTACGACATCCTTAATTCACCCCTCCACTTT | . | TRBJ1-6 | . | TRBV6-6
CASSLAGTSGTGQFF | TGTGCCAGCAGCTTAGCCGGGACTAGCGGGACTGGGCAGTTCTTC | . | TRBJ2-1 | TRBD2 | TRBV5-6
CASSLTRAYGYTF | TGTGCCAGCAGTTTAACCAGGGCCTATGGCTACACCTTC | once | TRBJ1-2 | . | TRBV12-3/TRBV12-4
CASSPRRGNTGELFF | TGTGCTAGCAGCCCTAGGCGCGGAAACACCGGGGAGCTGTTTTTT | few | TRBJ2-2 | . | TRBV7-7
CASSPGQWADTQYF | TGTGCCAGCAGCCCGGGACAGTGGGCAGATACGCAGTATTTT | . | TRBJ2-3 | TRBD1 | TRBV7-3
CASKDRDRGRMGEAFF | TGTGCCAGCAAGGATCGGGACAGGGGGCGAATGGGTGAAGCTTTCTTT | . | TRBJ1-1 | TRBD1 | TRBV28
CASSAGTYEQYF | TGTGCCAGCAGCGCAGGGACCTACGAGCAGTACTTC | . | TRBJ2-7 | . | TRBV5-6
CATSDRQAGFTEAFF | TGTGCCACCAGTGATCGTCAGGCAGGTTTCACTGAAGCTTTCTTT | . | TRBJ1-1 | . | TRBV24-1
CASRPGRDLGNEQFF | TGTGCCAGCAGACCTGGCCGGGATCTAGGGAATGAGCAGTTCTTC | . | TRBJ2-1 | . | TRBV7-3
CASSQDRASNTEAFF | TGTGCCAGCAGCCAAGACAGGGCATCGAACACTGAAGCTTTCTTT | few | TRBJ1-1 | . | TRBV4-2
CASSPGQGAEGYTF | TGTGCCAGCTCACCCGGACAGGGGGCGGAAGGCTACACCTTC | . | TRBJ1-2 | TRBD1 | TRBV18
CASSPRRENTQYF | TGTGCCAGCTCACCAAGGAGGGAGAATACGCAGTATTTT | . | TRBJ2-3 | . | TRBV18
CASSSRGRGNTIYF | TGTGCCAGCAGTTCCAGGGGGAGGGGAAACACCATATATTTT | . | TRBJ1-3 | TRBD1 | TRBV27
CSVGTGIYEQYF | TGCAGCGTCGGGACAGGGATATACGAGCAGTACTTC | . | TRBJ2-7 | TRBD1 | TRBV29-1
CASSFRLSKITDTQYF | TGTGCCAGCAGCTTCCGACTCTCGAAAATCACAGATACGCAGTATTTT | . | TRBJ2-3 | . | TRBV13
CASSPYPRGNEQYF | TGTGCCAGCAGCCCCTACCCGCGCGGTAACGAGCAGTACTTC | . | TRBJ2-7 | . | TRBV7-9
CASSIVGGDYEQYF | TGTGCCAGTAGTATAGTAGGGGGCGATTACGAGCAGTACTTC | . | TRBJ2-7 | TRBD1 | TRBV19
CASSPTGFGAFF | TGTGCCAGCAGTCCCACAGGGTTCGGAGCTTTCTTT | . | TRBJ1-1 | . | TRBV6-5